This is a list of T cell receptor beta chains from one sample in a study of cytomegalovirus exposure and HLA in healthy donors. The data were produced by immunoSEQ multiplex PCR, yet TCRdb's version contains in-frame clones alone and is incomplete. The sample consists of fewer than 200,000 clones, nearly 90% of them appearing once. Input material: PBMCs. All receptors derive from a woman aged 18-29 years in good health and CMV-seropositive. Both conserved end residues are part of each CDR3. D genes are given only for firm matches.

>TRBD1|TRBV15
CATSARDRSHEQFF
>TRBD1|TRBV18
CASSQTGSTDTQYF
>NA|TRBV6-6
CASSYLGGSGNTIYF
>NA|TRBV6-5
CASSYEGTLSGNTIYF
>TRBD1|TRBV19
CASSTPLQGEYQPQHF
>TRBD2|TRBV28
CASSLFAGTSGGDEQYF
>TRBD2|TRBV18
CASSPLGLAGETQYF
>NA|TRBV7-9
CASSSGVGGYGYTF
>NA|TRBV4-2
CASSQDLTGYIQYF
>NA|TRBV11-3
CASSSSNGDEQFF
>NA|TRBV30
CAWSENSIGPEAFF
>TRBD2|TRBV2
CASSESTSGRASNEQFF
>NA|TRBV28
CASGFRQSGVSGYTF
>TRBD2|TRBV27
CASSLTRLAGYEQYF
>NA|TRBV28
CASSLYATNEKLFF
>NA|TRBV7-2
CASRPAGGISDGYTF
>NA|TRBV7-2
CASSLTGLSYEQYF
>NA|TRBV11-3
CASSPHHAGVRYTGELFF
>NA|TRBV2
CASSAGRLDEQYF
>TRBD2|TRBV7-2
CASSPRLAYEQYF
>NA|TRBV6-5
CASTRSGGRELFF
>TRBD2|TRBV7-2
CASSSSGRGYNEQFF
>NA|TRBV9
CASSPNRDNEQFF
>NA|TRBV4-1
CASSQDSPKNSNQPQHF
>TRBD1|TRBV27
CASSTHAGTVRGYTF
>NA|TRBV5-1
CASSMLGENTEAFF
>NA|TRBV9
CASSPSVDTFPNEQFF
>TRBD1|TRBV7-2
CASSLDRAYEQYF
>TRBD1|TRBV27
CASSTLTGGQSYEQYF
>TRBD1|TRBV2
CASSRQGMEQPQHF
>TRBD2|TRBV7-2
CASSRTGTSATDTQYF
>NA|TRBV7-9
CASSFGFSYEQYF
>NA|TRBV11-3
CASSLRQGSSYEQYF
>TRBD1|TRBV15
CATSRETGGYEQYF
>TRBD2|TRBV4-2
CASSQEDRETSGMQETQYF
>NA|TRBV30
CAAGGRPVYEQYF
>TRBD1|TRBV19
CASSTVVAGGNEKLFF
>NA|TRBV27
CASSFEGGSNQPQHF
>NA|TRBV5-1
CASSLRRDPAAETQYF
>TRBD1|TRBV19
CASSIIGGATEKLFF
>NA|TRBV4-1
CASSQVSGAGTQYF
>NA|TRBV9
CASSVAGGWDEQFF
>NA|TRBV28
CASSLLAENYEQYF
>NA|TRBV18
CASSPWPGQTSNEQFF
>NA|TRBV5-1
CASSLIQGAAGELFF
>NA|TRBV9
CASSGSGTTAWDGGYTF